The clone carrying this T cell receptor (beta chain) has more than one count but fewer than ten. Its antigen remains unidentified. The CDR3 is 16 amino acids. What was sequenced were expressed TCRB transcripts, since all of the isolated RNA had been reverse transcribed. The method was immunoSEQ multiplex PCR; TCRdb's version includes in-frame clones alone and lacks a portion of them. Here the sample spans hundreds of thousands of clones, roughly an eighth being singletons. This entry belongs to a study of beta chain features in type 1 diabetes. General study findings and limits: All four CD4+ subsets of Type 1 diabetes patients contained TCRB CDR3s that were moderately but significantly shorter.

This sequence joins TRBV21-1 and TRBJ2-4; the D call of TRBD1 is as the table states it, not checked on the DNA. TRBV21-1 is a listed pseudogene. The sequence derives from a man aged 18 to 30 with type 1 diabetes. Sequencing input: naive CD4+ T cells from blood. In nucleotides, the CDR3 is TGTGCCAGCAGCATGGGGACAGACCTAGCCAAAAACATTCAGTACTTC. The encoded protein is CASSMGTDLAKNIQYF.